The clone carrying this TCR beta chain appeared once. What it binds is not known. This record belongs to a study of beta chain features in type 1 diabetes. Turning to the study itself: Examination spanned fewer than 140,000,000 sorted cells from all samples.

CDR3 length: 14 residues. CDR1 and CDR2 from the germline V gene are MNHNS and SASEGT. The ends lost 2 bases at V and 10 bases at J; junction bases unmatched: 9. General study results and limits: Whether TCRB rearrangement is influenced by HLA type was left unresolved in this analysis. A closer apparent resemblance between naive, central memory and Treg TCRB repertoires was seen in patients than in healthy donors. There was a moderate but significant shortening of TCRB CDR3s in all four CD4+ subsets of Type 1 diabetes patients.

The investigators reverse transcribed all of the isolated RNA, so they sequenced expressed TCRB transcripts. The repertoire was sequenced with immunoSEQ multiplex PCR; TCRdb's copy has only in-frame clones and lacks some. This sample carries 300,000 or so clones, over 11% of them seen once, and the ten largest clones take more than 0.015%. This TCR was recovered from a man between 25 and 39 years old with type 1 diabetes. Specimen: naive CD4+ T cells from blood. The chain joins TRBV6-1 to TRBJ2-7, with TRBD2 matching over 9 bases. The CDR3 coding sequence is TGTGCCAGCAGTGAAATTAGCGGGAGTTCTTCACAGTACTTC. As protein: CASSEISGSSSQYF.